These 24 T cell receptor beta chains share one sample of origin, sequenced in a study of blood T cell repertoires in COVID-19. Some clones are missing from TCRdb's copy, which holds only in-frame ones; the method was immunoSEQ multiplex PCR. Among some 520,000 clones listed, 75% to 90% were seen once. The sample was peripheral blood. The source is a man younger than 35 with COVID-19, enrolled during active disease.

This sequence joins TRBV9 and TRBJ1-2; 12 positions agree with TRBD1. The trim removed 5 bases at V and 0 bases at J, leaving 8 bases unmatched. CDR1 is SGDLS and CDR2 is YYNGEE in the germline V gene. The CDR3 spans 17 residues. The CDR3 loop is CASRAGTGGFANYGYTF. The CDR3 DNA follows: TGTGCCAGCAGAGCCGGGACAGGGGGCTTTGCTAACTATGGCTACACCTTC.

In nucleotides, the CDR3 is TGTGCCAGCAGCTTTTTACCGACTAGCGCTACAGATACGCAGTATTTT. Residues: CASSFLPTSATDTQYF. J is TRBJ2-3 and V is TRBV11-3, with 8 bases matching TRBD2. The CDR3 has 16 residues. Germline V gene lookup returns CDR1 SGHNT and CDR2 YENEEA. V dropped 3 bases and J dropped 3; count of bases not matched to a gene: 8. Drawing the rest from reference TRBV11-3 and TRBJ2-3, the complete variable domain is EAGVVQSPRYKIIEKKQPVAFWCNPISGHNTLYWYLQNLGQGPELLIRYENEEAVDDSQLPKDRFSAERLKGVDSTLKIQPAELGDSAVYLCASSFLPTSATDTQYFGPGTRLTVL.

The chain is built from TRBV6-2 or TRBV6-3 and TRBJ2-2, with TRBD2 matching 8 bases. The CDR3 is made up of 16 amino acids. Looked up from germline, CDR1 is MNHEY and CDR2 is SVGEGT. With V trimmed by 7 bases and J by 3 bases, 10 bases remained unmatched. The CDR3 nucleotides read TGTGCCAGCACCCCCAGACTAGCGAGGTACACCGGGGAGCTGTTTTTT. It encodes CASTPRLARYTGELFF.

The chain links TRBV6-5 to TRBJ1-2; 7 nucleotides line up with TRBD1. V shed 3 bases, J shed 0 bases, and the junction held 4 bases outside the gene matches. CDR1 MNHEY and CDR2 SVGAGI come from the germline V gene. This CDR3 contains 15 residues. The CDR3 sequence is CASSYLGTANYGYTF. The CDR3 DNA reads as TGTGCCAGCAGTTATCTGGGGACAGCTAACTATGGCTACACCTTC.

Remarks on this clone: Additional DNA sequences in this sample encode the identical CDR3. In nucleotides, the CDR3 is TGTGCCAGCAGCTTAGGGGGGGATCAGCCCCAGCATTTT. Amino acid sequence: CASSLGGDQPQHF. The gene calls are TRBV7-9 and TRBJ1-5; a possible D gene is TRBD1 (5 bases). V was cut by 1 base and J by 5 bases, with 6 bases left in between. The length of the CDR3 is 13 residues. Germline V gene lookup returns CDR1 SEHNR and CDR2 FQNEAQ (reference sequence).

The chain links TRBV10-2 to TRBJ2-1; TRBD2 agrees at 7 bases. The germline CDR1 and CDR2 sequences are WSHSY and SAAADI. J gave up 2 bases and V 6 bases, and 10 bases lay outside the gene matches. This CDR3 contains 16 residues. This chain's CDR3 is CASSGGGVGAYNEQFF. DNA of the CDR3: TGCGCCAGCAGCGGGGGAGGGGTGGGCGCCTACAATGAGCAGTTCTTC.

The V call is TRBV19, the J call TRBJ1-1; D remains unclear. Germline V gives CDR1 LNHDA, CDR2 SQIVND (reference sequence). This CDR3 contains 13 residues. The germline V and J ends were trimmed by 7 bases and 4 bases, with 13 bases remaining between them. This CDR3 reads CASKMEASTEAFF. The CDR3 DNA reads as TGTGCCAGTAAAATGGAGGCATCCACTGAAGCTTTCTTT.

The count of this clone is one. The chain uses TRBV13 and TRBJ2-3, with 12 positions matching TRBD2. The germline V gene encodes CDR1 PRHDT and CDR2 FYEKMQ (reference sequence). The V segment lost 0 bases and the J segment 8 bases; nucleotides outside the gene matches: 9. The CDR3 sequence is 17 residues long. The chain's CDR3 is CASSLGPSGGASGTQYF. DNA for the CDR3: TGTGCCAGCAGCTTAGGCCCTAGCGGGGGGGCCTCTGGTACGCAGTATTTT.

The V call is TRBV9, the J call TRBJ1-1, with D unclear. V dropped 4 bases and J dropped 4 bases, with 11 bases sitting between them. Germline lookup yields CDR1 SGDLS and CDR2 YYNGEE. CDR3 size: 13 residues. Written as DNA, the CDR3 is TGTGCCAGCAGCCCCGTAATCCGCACTGAAGCTTTCTTT. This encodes CASSPVIRTEAFF.

As DNA, the CDR3 is TGTGCCAGCAGCGGTGGGCTAGACAGATCCTACGAGCAGTACTTC. Amino acid sequence: CASSGGLDRSYEQYF. The chain joins TRBV9 to TRBJ2-7, with D possibly TRBD1 on 5 matching bases. Germline-derived CDR1 and CDR2 are SGDLS and YYNGEE. The CDR3 totals 15 residues. Deletions cut 3 bases from V and 1 base from J, with 14 bases between. Drawing the rest from reference TRBV9 and TRBJ2-7, the complete variable domain is DSGVTQTPKHLITATGQRVTLRCSPRSGDLSVYWYQQSLDQGLQFLIQYYNGEERAKGNILERFSAQQFPDLHSELNLSSLELGDSALYFCASSGGLDRSYEQYFGPGTRLTVT.

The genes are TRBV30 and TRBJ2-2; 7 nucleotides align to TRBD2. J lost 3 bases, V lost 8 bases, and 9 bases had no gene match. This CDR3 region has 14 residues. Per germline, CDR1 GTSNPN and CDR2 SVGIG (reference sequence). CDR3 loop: CALEMRGYTGELFF. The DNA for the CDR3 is TGTGCCCTTGAGATGCGGGGGTACACCGGGGAGCTGTTTTTT.

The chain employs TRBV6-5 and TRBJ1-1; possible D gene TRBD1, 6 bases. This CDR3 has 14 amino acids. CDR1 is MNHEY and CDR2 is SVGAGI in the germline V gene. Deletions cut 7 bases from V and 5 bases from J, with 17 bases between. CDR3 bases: TGTGCCAGCACCCTGGCGGAGGGGGGGACTGAAGCTTTCTTT. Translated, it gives CASTLAEGGTEAFF.

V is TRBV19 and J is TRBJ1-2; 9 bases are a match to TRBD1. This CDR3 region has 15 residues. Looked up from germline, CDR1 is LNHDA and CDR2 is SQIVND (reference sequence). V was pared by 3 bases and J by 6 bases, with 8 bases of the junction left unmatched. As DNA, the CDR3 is TGTGCCAGTAGTATCCAAGGCACAGGGGGCGATGGCTACACCTTC. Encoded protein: CASSIQGTGGDGYTF.

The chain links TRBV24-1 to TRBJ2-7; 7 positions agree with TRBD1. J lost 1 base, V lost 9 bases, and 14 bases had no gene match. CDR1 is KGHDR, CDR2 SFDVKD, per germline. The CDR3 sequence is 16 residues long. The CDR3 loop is CATDRQGWTYSYEQYF. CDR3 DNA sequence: TGTGCCACCGATAGACAGGGTTGGACCTATTCCTACGAGCAGTACTTC.

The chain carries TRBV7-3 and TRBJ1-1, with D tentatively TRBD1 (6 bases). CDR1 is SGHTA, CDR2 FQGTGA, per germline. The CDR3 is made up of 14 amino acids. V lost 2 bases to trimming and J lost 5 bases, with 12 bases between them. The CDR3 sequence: CASSLQGSGTEAFF. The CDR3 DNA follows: TGTGCCAGCAGCTTACAGGGGAGTGGGACTGAAGCTTTCTTT.

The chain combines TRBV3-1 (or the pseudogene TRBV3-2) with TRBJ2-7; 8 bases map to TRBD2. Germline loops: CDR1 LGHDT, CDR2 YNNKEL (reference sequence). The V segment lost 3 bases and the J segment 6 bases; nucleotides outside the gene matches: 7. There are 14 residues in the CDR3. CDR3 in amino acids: CASSQAGTSLEQYF. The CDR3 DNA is TGTGCCAGCAGCCAGGCCGGGACTAGTCTCGAGCAGTACTTC.

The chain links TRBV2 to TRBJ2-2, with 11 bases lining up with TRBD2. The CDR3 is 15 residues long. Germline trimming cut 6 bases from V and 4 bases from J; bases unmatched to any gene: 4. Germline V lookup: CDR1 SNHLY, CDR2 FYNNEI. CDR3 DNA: TGTGCCAGCAGCGGGACTAGCGGTAGCACCGGGGAGCTGTTTTTT. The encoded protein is CASSGTSGSTGELFF. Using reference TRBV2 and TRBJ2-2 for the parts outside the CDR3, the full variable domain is EPEVTQTPSHQVTQMGQEVILRCVPISNHLYFYWYRQILGQKVEFLVSFYNNEISEKSEIFDDQFSVERPDGSNFTLKIRSTKLEDSAMYFCASSGTSGSTGELFFGEGSRLTVL.

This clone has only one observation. CDR3: CASSPMGPGTEAFF. Written as DNA, the CDR3 is TGCGCCAGCAGCCCGATGGGGCCGGGCACTGAAGCTTTCTTT. The V gene is TRBV5-1, the J gene TRBJ1-1; TRBD1 is a possible D gene (5 bases). Germline V gives CDR1 SGHRS, CDR2 YFSETQ. This CDR3 has 14 residues. Trimming removed 4 bases at V and 4 bases at J, with 14 bases between.

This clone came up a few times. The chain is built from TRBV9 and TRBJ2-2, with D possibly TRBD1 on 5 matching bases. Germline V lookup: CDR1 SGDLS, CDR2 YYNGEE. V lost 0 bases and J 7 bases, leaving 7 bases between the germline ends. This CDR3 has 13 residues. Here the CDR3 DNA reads TGTGCCAGCAGCGTAGAGGGGATCGGGGAGCTGTTTTTT. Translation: CASSVEGIGELFF.

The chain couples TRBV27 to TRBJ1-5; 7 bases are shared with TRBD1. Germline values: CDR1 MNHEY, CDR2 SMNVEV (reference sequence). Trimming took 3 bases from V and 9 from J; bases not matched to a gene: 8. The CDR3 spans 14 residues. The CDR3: CASSFQDRDGPQHF. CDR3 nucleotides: TGTGCCAGCAGTTTTCAAGACAGGGACGGGCCCCAGCATTTT.

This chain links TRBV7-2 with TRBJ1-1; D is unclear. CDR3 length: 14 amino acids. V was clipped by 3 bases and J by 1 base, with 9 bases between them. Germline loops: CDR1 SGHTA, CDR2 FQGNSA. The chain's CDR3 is CASSFMAGNTEAFF. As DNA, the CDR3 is TGTGCCAGCAGCTTTATGGCTGGGAACACTGAAGCTTTCTTT.

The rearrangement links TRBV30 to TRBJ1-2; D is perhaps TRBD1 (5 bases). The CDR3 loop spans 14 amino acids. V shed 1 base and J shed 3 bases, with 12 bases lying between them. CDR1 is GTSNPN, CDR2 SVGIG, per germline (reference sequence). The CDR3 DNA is TGTGCCTGGAGTGCCGGCAGGACATACTATGGCTACACCTTC. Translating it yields CAWSAGRTYYGYTF.

The CDR3: CASSVTGGPTYEQYF. The DNA of the CDR3 is TGTGCCAGCAGCGTAACAGGGGGCCCAACCTACGAGCAGTACTTC. The V call is TRBV9, the J call TRBJ2-7; 9 nucleotides agree with TRBD1. CDR1 and CDR2 (germline): SGDLS, YYNGEE. The CDR3 extends over 15 amino acids. Losses at the gene ends were 1 base for V and 2 bases for J; bases not matched to a gene: 4.

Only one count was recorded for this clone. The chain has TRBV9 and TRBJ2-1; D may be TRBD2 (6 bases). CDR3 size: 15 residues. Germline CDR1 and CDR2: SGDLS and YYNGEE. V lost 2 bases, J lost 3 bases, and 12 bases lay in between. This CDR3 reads CASSVTAGFYNEQFF. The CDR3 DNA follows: TGTGCCAGCAGCGTTACCGCGGGGTTCTACAATGAGCAGTTCTTC.